This T cell receptor beta chain derives from a study of CD4+ T cells in melanoma. The study's findings and limits: Neoantigen-specific CD4+ T cells in melanoma reportedly had diverse differentiation states. CD8+ T cell, macrophage and B cell function reportedly correlated with neoantigen-specific CD4+ T cells.

V lost 4 bases to trimming and J lost 2 bases, with 20 bases between them. Germline values: CDR1 LNHDA, CDR2 SQIVND (reference sequence). This CDR3 comprises 17 residues. Worth noting for this clone: What it binds is not known.

The table came from immunoSEQ multiplex PCR; TCRdb's copy has only in-frame clones and leaves some out. In the table there are 20,000 to 25,000 clones, about four fifths of which are singletons. This chain connects TRBV19 to TRBJ1-2; weak D call: TRBD1 (6 bases). The sequence came from a human donor with melanoma. Material for sequencing was cells from a culture (not recorded whether cultured in vitro). CDR3 sequence: CASSRSRSQGLNYGYTF. CDR3 DNA sequence: TGTGCCAGTAGTAGATCCCGCTCACAGGGACTGAACTATGGCTACACCTTC.